Listed below are T cell receptor beta chains from one sample, sequenced in a study of blood T cell repertoires in COVID-19. Here immunoSEQ multiplex PCR was the method, and the copy in TCRdb shows in-frame clones only, minus some. The sample lists about 290,000 clones; around 86% were seen once. Sequencing was carried out using PBMCs or T cells enriched from blood (not recorded which). The source is a woman aged 40 to 50 who had recovered from COVID-19. Each CDR3 is given with its conserved first and last residue. Fields, in order: clone size, D gene, V gene, J gene, CDR3 protein, CDR3 DNA. The D gene is left open where the match is weak. Not every row has a clone size; where given, it reads once, few, many or a size class.

>-|TRBD1|TRBV7-9|TRBJ1-1
CASSPDRGSEAFF
TGTGCCAGCAGCCCCGACAGGGGGTCTGAAGCTTTCTTT
>-|TRBD1|TRBV5-6|TRBJ1-6
CASSSQTGSDNSPLHF
TGTGCCAGCAGCTCTCAGACAGGGAGTGACAATTCACCCCTCCACTTT
>-|-|TRBV13|TRBJ1-1
CASSPLGQNTEAFF
TGTGCCAGCAGCCCGTTGGGCCAGAACACTGAAGCTTTCTTT
>-|-|TRBV3-1/TRBV3-2|TRBJ1-5
CASSQDGNQPQHF
TGTGCCAGCAGCCAAGACGGCAATCAGCCCCAGCATTTT
>-|-|TRBV2|TRBJ2-4
CASSELGTQAKNIQYF
TGTGCCAGCAGTGAATTGGGCACGCAGGCCAAAAACATTCAGTACTTC
>few|TRBD1|TRBV11-2|TRBJ1-3
CASNQGATGNTIYF
TGTGCCAGCAATCAGGGGGCAACTGGAAACACCATATATTTT
>-|-|TRBV5-5|TRBJ2-2
CASTSYSGYTGELFF
TGTGCCAGCACCTCTTACAGTGGATACACCGGGGAGCTGTTTTTT
>-|-|TRBV4-3|TRBJ1-1
CASSQGHLNTEAFF
TGCGCCAGCAGCCAGGGACACTTGAACACTGAAGCTTTCTTT
>-|-|TRBV19|TRBJ2-3
CASSSPRTSTDTQYF
TGTGCCAGTAGTTCCCCCAGGACTAGCACAGATACGCAGTATTTT
>-|TRBD2|TRBV3-1/TRBV3-2|TRBJ2-3
CASSLKLLAPQLTDTQYF
TGTGCCAGCAGCCTGAAACTACTAGCGCCGCAACTCACAGATACGCAGTATTTT
>-|-|TRBV18|TRBJ2-1
CASSPVGGLVPNEQFF
TGTGCCAGCTCACCAGTCGGGGGGCTGGTGCCAAATGAGCAGTTCTTC
>-|-|TRBV7-2|TRBJ1-1
CASSWGLRNTEAFF
TGTGCCAGCAGCTGGGGACTTCGGAACACTGAAGCTTTCTTT
>-|TRBD1|TRBV7-2|TRBJ1-5
CASAYTGGSNQPQHF
TGTGCCTCAGCCTATACAGGGGGCTCTAATCAGCCCCAGCATTTT
>-|-|TRBV5-4|TRBJ1-2
CASSRAGFMDGYTF
TGTGCCAGCAGCAGAGCAGGGTTTATGGATGGCTACACCTTC
>once|TRBD1|TRBV5-1|TRBJ1-6
CASSGGQVDSPLHF
TGCGCCAGCAGCGGGGGACAGGTAGATTCACCCCTCCACTTT
>-|TRBD1|TRBV30|TRBJ2-7
CAWSVRLGTGVHEQYF
TGTGCCTGGAGTGTACGACTCGGGACAGGTGTCCACGAGCAGTACTTC
>-|TRBD2|TRBV2|TRBJ2-3
CASSGLAGAADTQYF
TGTGCCAGCAGCGGACTAGCGGGAGCAGCAGATACGCAGTATTTT
>few|-|TRBV4-1|TRBJ2-7
CASSQFTGQRYEQYF
TGCGCCAGCAGCCAATTCACGGGACAACGCTACGAGCAGTACTTC
>-|-|TRBV20-1|TRBJ2-2
CSASQNSNTGELFF
TGCAGTGCTAGTCAGAATTCGAACACCGGGGAGCTGTTTTTT
>-|TRBD1|TRBV7-9|TRBJ1-2
CASSLRSQGAGGYTF
TGTGCCAGCAGCTTACGTAGCCAGGGGGCTGGTGGCTACACCTTC
>-|TRBD1|TRBV10-1|TRBJ1-1
CATPQGAGTEAFF
TGCGCCACCCCACAGGGGGCTGGCACTGAAGCTTTCTTT
>-|TRBD1|TRBV7-2|TRBJ2-7
CASSFSQGANYEQYF
TGTGCCAGCAGCTTCAGTCAGGGGGCCAATTACGAGCAGTACTTC
>few|TRBD2|TRBV4-1|TRBJ2-7
CASSLLASGSLEQYF
TGCGCCAGCAGCCTTCTGGCTAGCGGTTCTCTCGAGCAGTACTTC
>-|TRBD2|TRBV10-3|TRBJ2-5
CAISKGLAGGEETQYF
TGTGCCATCAGTAAGGGACTAGCGGGAGGAGAGGAGACCCAGTACTTC
>-|TRBD1|TRBV18|TRBJ1-1
CASSRQGEGTEAFF
TGTGCCAGCTCAAGACAGGGGGAAGGGACTGAAGCTTTCTTT
>-|TRBD2|TRBV4-1|TRBJ2-3
CASSQELAGAGTDTQYF
TGCGCCAGCAGCCAAGAATTAGCGGGAGCGGGCACAGATACGCAGTATTTT
>-|TRBD2|TRBV7-2|TRBJ2-7
CASSLALERGYEQYF
TGTGCCAGCAGCTTAGCGCTCGAGCGGGGCTACGAGCAGTACTTC
>-|-|TRBV9|TRBJ2-1
CASSDSGNEQFF
TGTGCCAGCAGTGACTCGGGCAATGAGCAGTTCTTC
>-|-|TRBV9|TRBJ2-3
CASSGIGADTQYF
TGTGCCAGCAGCGGCATAGGGGCAGATACGCAGTATTTT
>-|-|TRBV6-5|TRBJ2-5
CASSQGTVDQETQYF
TGTGCCAGCAGCCAGGGGACGGTAGACCAAGAGACCCAGTACTTC
>-|TRBD1|TRBV5-1|TRBJ2-3
CASSSGQPRTDTQYF
TGCGCCAGCAGCTCGGGACAGCCACGGACAGATACGCAGTATTTT
>once|-|TRBV7-3|TRBJ2-1
CASSPKPQFTYNEQFF
TGTGCCAGCAGTCCAAAACCACAGTTTACCTACAATGAGCAGTTCTTC
>-|-|TRBV5-1|TRBJ2-5
CASSWGQRQETQYF
TGCGCCAGCAGCTGGGGCCAACGACAAGAGACCCAGTACTTC
>-|-|TRBV5-1|TRBJ1-3
CASSSNRSTGNTIYF
TGCGCCAGCAGCTCTAACAGGTCGACTGGAAACACCATATATTTT
>-|-|TRBV2|TRBJ1-1
CASRYQGTERGEAFF
TGTGCCAGCAGATACCAGGGGACGGAGAGGGGTGAAGCTTTCTTT
>-|TRBD1|TRBV9|TRBJ1-1
CASSIGDRLNTEAFF
TGTGCCAGCAGCATAGGGGACAGGCTGAACACTGAAGCTTTCTTT
>-|TRBD1|TRBV2|TRBJ1-3
CASSLTGGGNTIYF
TGTGCCAGCAGTCTCACAGGGGGAGGAAACACCATATATTTT
>-|-|TRBV28|TRBJ1-2
CASSLQDYGYTF
TGTGCCAGCAGTCTACAGGATTATGGCTACACCTTC
>-|TRBD2|TRBV9|TRBJ2-2
CASSPGGANTGELFF
TGTGCCAGCAGCCCGGGGGGGGCGAACACCGGGGAGCTGTTTTTT
>-|-|TRBV10-3|TRBJ2-5
CAISVAGAEETQYF
TGTGCCATCAGTGTAGCAGGGGCCGAAGAGACCCAGTACTTC
>few|TRBD2|TRBV10-3|TRBJ2-7
CAISGGLAGKTYEQYF
TGTGCCATCAGTGGAGGGCTAGCGGGGAAGACCTACGAGCAGTACTTC
>-|TRBD1|TRBV12-3/TRBV12-4|TRBJ1-5
CASRWDSAQPQHF
TGTGCCAGCAGGTGGGACAGTGCTCAGCCCCAGCATTTT
>-|-|TRBV28|TRBJ1-3
CASRDTGNTIYF
TGTGCCAGCAGGGACACTGGAAACACCATATATTTT
>-|TRBD1|TRBV6-5|TRBJ1-2
CASSPDRGEYGYTF
TGTGCCAGCAGTCCCGACAGGGGGGAATATGGCTACACCTTC
>-|-|TRBV11-3|TRBJ2-1
CASSLGVGSYNEQFF
TGTGCCAGCAGCTTAGGCGTCGGCTCCTACAATGAGCAGTTCTTC
>-|TRBD2|TRBV4-1|TRBJ2-1
CASSQSPGLAGDEQFF
TGCGCCAGCAGCCAATCCCCGGGACTAGCGGGCGATGAGCAGTTCTTC